Included here is one T cell receptor (beta chain) sequence, with context. Antigen unknown. PCR was performed using 60 Vbeta and 13 Jbeta primers. Profiling relied on immunoSEQ multiplex PCR, and the TCRdb table lists in-frame clones only, not all of them. The profile covers 170,000 or so clones, with less than 90% appearing a single time and around 6.6% taken by the ten largest. The data originate from a study of cytomegalovirus exposure and HLA in healthy donors. With 0 bases removed from V and 7 bases from J, the gap between germline ends came to 17 bases. Germline lookup yields CDR1 SGDLS and CDR2 YYNGEE. The length of the CDR3 is 16 residues. General study results and limits: What a later analysis reportedly showed was that an Asian-associated ancestry cluster had fewer N-insertions than the approximately 720-donor mean. It is likely that the observed cluster of highly shared sequence variants was a sequencing artifact. In vitro checks showed that a few CMV-associated chains really do target CMV antigens. Donors were assumed by presence/absence analyses to have roughly uniform sequencing depth.

The TCR originated in a male donor in good health and CMV-seropositive. The V call is TRBV9, the J call TRBJ1-3; D is undetermined. Sequences were obtained from PBMCs. Here the CDR3 DNA reads TGTGCCAGCAGCGTAGTTAGTCAAGTTGGAGCCAACACCATATATTTT. Residues: CASSVVSQVGANTIYF.